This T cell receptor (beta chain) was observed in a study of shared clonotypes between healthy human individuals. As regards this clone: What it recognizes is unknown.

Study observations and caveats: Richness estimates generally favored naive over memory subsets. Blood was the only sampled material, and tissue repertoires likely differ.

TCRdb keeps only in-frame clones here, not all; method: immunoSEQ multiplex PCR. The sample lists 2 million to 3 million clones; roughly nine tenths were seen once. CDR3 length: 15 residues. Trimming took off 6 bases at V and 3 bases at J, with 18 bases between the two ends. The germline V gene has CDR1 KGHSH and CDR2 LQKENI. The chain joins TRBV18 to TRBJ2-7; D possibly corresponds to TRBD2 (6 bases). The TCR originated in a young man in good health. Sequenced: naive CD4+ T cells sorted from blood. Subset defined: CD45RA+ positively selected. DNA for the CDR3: TGTGCCAGCTCCCGGGGAACGGGGGTTAACTACGAGCAGTACTTC. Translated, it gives CASSRGTGVNYEQYF.